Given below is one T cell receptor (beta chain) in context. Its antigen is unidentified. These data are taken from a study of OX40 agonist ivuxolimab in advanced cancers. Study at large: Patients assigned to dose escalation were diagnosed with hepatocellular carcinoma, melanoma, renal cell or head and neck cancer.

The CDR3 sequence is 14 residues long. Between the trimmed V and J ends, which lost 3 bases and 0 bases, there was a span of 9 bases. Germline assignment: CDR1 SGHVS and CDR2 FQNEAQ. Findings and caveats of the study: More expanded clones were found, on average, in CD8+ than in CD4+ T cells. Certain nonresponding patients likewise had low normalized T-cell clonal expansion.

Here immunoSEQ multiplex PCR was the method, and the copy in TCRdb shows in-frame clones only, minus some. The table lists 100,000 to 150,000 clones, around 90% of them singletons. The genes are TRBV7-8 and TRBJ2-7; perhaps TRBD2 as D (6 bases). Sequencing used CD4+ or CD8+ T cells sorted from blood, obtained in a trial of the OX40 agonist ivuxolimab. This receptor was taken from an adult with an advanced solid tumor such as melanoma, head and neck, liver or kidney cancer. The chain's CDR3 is CASSFAGSSYEQYF. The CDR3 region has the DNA TGTGCCAGCAGCTTCGCCGGGAGCTCCTACGAGCAGTACTTC.